This TCR beta chain was observed in a study of cytomegalovirus exposure and HLA in healthy donors. Broader study findings: The authors later found HLA-associated TCR beta chains more clonally expanded than equally common others.

Trimming took 0 bases from V and 4 from J, leaving 10 bases between them. Germline V gene lookup returns CDR1 KGHSH and CDR2 LQKENI. The CDR3 runs to 15 residues. In the PCR, 60 Vbeta and 13 Jbeta primers were used. Data came from immunoSEQ multiplex PCR; TCRdb stores just in-frame clones and leaves some out. Found here are 100,000 to 120,000 clones, around 80% of them singletons; the top ten hold under 3%. This clone was counted only a few times. Its antigen is as yet unknown. Sequenced sample: PBMCs. This TCR was sampled from a woman aged 60-70 years in good health and CMV-seropositive. The gene calls are TRBV18 and TRBJ1-3, with unresolved D. The CDR3 coding sequence is TGTGCCAGCTCACCACCAAGTCGCCAGGGAAACACCATATATTTT. Its protein product is CASSPPSRQGNTIYF.